This T cell receptor (beta chain) was identified in a study of T-cell reconstitution after alpha-beta-depleted transplantation in children. Molecular barcoding with unique molecular identifiers was used for the TCRbeta library. Via MiXCR, TCRdb re-called the PCR reads, giving one row per CDR3 protein. The table shows about 640,000 distinct CDR3 sequences, with approximately 17% occurring only once. This clonotype was observed at least ten times. Germline-derived CDR1 and CDR2 are MDHEN and SYDVKM. V dropped 5 bases and J dropped 5 bases, with 4 bases sitting between them. The length of the CDR3 is 11 residues.

The input for sequencing was PBMCs from the stem cell graft donor, taken from the stem cell graft. The J gene is TRBJ2-1, the V gene TRBV28; D remains unclear. The receptor comes from a human donor who donated a stem cell graft to a child with acute myeloid leukemia. The CDR3 coding sequence is TGTGCCAGCAGTGGAGACAATGAGCAGTTCTTC. Translation: CASSGDNEQFF.